Listed here are 19 T cell receptor beta chains from one sample, sequenced in a study of neurological immune-mediated disorders. Using its own MiXCR run on the 5' RACE reads, TCRdb lists one record per CDR3 protein. This table holds about 62,000 distinct CDR3 sequences, around 5% found once. The specimen was PBMCs. Receptors were obtained from a woman aged 45-65 years with multiple sclerosis.

As to this clonotype: The junction does not match germline at one end; this may be a read error. V and J are TRBV11-1 and TRBJ1-1; D is unclear. The CDR3 has 14 residues. The germline CDR1 and CDR2 sequences are SGHAT and FQDESV (reference sequence). CDR3 coding DNA: TGTGCCAGTAGCTCGTGGTGGGTTTCACCTGAAGCTTTCTTT. This translates into CASSSWWVSPEAFF.

The V and J genes are TRBV20-1 and TRBJ1-2; TRBD1 might be the D (5 bases). With 3 bases removed from V and 6 bases from J, the gap between germline ends came to 11 bases. This CDR3 region has 12 residues. Germline loops: CDR1 DFQATT, CDR2 SNEGSKA (reference sequence). As DNA, the CDR3 is TGCAGTGCTAGTGGCAGGGAAAATGGCTACACCTTC. It is translated as CSASGRENGYTF.

Concerning this clonotype: Because it lacks the conserved phenylalanine or tryptophan at the end, this CDR3 is likely a read error. The gene calls are TRBV29-1 and TRBJ1-2; D remains unclear. The length of the CDR3 is 15 residues. Trimming cost V 5 bases and J 0 bases, with 16 bases left between them. Germline V CDR1 and CDR2: SQVTM, ANQGSEA. CDR3 residues: CSVYGWADPNYGYTY. CDR3 bases: TGCAGCGTTTATGGATGGGCAGATCCTAACTATGGCTACACCTAC.

This chain links TRBV3-1 with TRBJ2-5; 7 positions agree with TRBD1. The trim removed 4 bases at V and 5 bases at J, leaving 7 bases unmatched. This CDR3 region has 14 residues. The germline V gene encodes CDR1 LGHDT and CDR2 YNNKEL (reference sequence). The CDR3 DNA reads as TGTGCCAGCAGCCCAGACACGACAGGGGAGACCCAGTACTTC. Translation gives CASSPDTTGETQYF.

This clonotype was picked up a small number of times. This rearrangement joins TRBV11-2 to TRBJ2-3; D perhaps matches TRBD1 (5 bases). Germline CDR1 is SGHAT and CDR2 is FQNNGV. Trimming shortened V by 4 bases and J by 0 bases, and 14 bases separated the two germline ends. This CDR3 is built from 16 residues. In DNA form, the CDR3 reads TGTGCCAGCAGCTCGACAGTGAGGTCTAGCACAGATACGCAGTATTTT. As protein: CASSSTVRSSTDTQYF.

The rearrangement links TRBV29-1 to TRBJ2-1, with D tentatively TRBD1 or TRBD2 (5 bases each). Germline assignment: CDR1 SQVTM and CDR2 ANQGSEA. The CDR3 extends over 12 amino acids. Trimming stripped 4 bases from V and 6 bases from J, with 10 bases between. The CDR3 loop is CSVGGKGNEQFF. CDR3 in DNA: TGCAGCGTTGGGGGGAAGGGCAATGAGCAGTTCTTC.

This clonotype has ten or more counts. The chain carries TRBV5-1 and TRBJ2-5; D gene ambiguous. The CDR3 totals 13 residues. The V gene lost 0 bases and the J gene lost 2 bases, with 5 bases spanning the gap. The V gene's germline CDR1 is SGHRS and CDR2 YFSETQ. CDR3 coding DNA: TGCGCCAGCAGCTTGGAGAATCAAGAGACCCAGTACTTC. Its protein is CASSLENQETQYF.

Ten or more counts support this clonotype. The V and J genes are TRBV9 and TRBJ1-2; no reliable D call. The ends were cut back, 0 bases at V and 0 bases at J, with 3 bases in the middle. The CDR3 is 13 residues long. Germline CDR1 SGDLS, CDR2 YYNGEE. The DNA for the CDR3 is TGTGCCAGCAGCGTAGGGGCTAACTATGGCTACACCTTC. Its protein product is CASSVGANYGYTF.

This clonotype occurred a few times. J is TRBJ1-1 and V is TRBV19, with 8 nucleotides matching TRBD1. CDR1 is LNHDA and CDR2 is SQIVND in the germline V gene (reference sequence). This CDR3 is built from 13 residues. Trimming cost V 5 bases and J 4 bases; bases outside gene matches: 3. The DNA for the CDR3 is TGTGCCAGTAGTCCTGGACAGGGCACTGAAGCTTTCTTT. Translated: CASSPGQGTEAFF.

This clonotype was detected many times. The V call is TRBV27, the J call TRBJ1-2, with D possibly matching TRBD1 (5 bases). The CDR3 runs 12 residues. Trimming left V 6 bases short and J 7 bases short, with 12 bases between. CDR1 is MNHEY, CDR2 SMNVEV, per germline (reference sequence). The CDR3 sequence: CASRTQGLGYTF. CDR3 nucleotides: TGTGCCAGCAGAACGCAGGGACTTGGCTACACCTTC.

This clonotype occurred many times. This chain joins TRBV10-2 and TRBJ2-7; the D gene is possibly TRBD1 (7 bases). Germline loops: CDR1 WSHSY, CDR2 SAAADI. V lost 8 bases to trimming and J lost 4 bases, with 15 bases between them. The CDR3 covers 13 residues. This CDR3 is CASWAGGFYEQYV. The CDR3 coding sequence is TGCGCCAGCTGGGCAGGGGGGTTTTACGAGCAGTACGTC.

At least ten counts were recorded for this clonotype. The rearrangement links TRBV20-1 to TRBJ2-7, with a weak D call TRBD2 (6 bases). The V end lost 3 bases, the J end lost 0 bases, and 9 bases lay between the germline ends. The germline gives CDR1 DFQATT, CDR2 SNEGSKA (reference sequence). This CDR3 region has 13 residues. In nucleotides, the CDR3 is TGCAGTGCTAGGGCGGGAAACTCCTACGAGCAGTACGTC. Translated, it gives CSARAGNSYEQYV.

This clonotype showed up just a few times. This chain joins TRBV9 and TRBJ1-1; D is undetermined. CDR3 size: 12 residues. Germline V gene sequence: CDR1 SGDLS, CDR2 YYNGEE. With 8 bases removed from V and 2 bases from J, the gap between germline ends came to 10 bases. The chain's CDR3 is CASSKRNTEAFF. DNA for the CDR3: TGTGCCAGTTCGAAGCGCAACACTGAAGCTTTCTTT.

The chain couples TRBV7-2 to TRBJ2-3; D unresolved. The germline V gene encodes CDR1 SGHTA and CDR2 FQGNSA. Trimming took off 5 bases at V and 2 bases at J, with 5 bases between the two ends. The CDR3 contains 12 residues. CDR3 bases: TGTGCCAGCAGCCCGACCACAGATACGCAGTATTTT. It encodes CASSPTTDTQYF.

In regard to this clonotype: A much larger clone sits a single nucleotide away, making a read error possible. V usage is TRBV10-3 and J usage is TRBJ1-2; no definite D call. The V gene's germline CDR1 is ENHRY and CDR2 SYGVKD. The length of the CDR3 is 14 residues. The ends were cut back, 3 bases at V and 3 bases at J, with 11 bases in the middle. CDR3 nucleotides: TGTGCCATCAGTGAAACGGAAAGGGACTATGGCTACACCTTC. Its protein product is CAISETERDYGYTF.

This clonotype was picked up many times. V is TRBV6-1 and J is TRBJ2-3; the match to TRBD2 covers 7 bases. The length of the CDR3 is 15 residues. CDR1 and CDR2 from the germline V gene are MNHNS and SASEGT. J was trimmed by 2 bases and V by 3 bases; bases with no gene match: 5. DNA for the CDR3: TGTGCCAGCAGTGAGACGGCGGGGGTCACAGATACGCAGTATTTT. Translating gives CASSETAGVTDTQYF.

This clonotype was detected ten times or more. The V and J genes are TRBV7-3 and TRBJ2-2; D gene unclear. V gave up 1 base and J gave up 0 bases, with 9 bases separating them. The germline V gene has CDR1 SGHTA and CDR2 FQGTGA. The CDR3 loop spans 16 amino acids. DNA for the CDR3: TGTGCCAGCAGCTTAATTTGGACCCCGAACACCGGGGAGCTGTTTTTT. Its protein product is CASSLIWTPNTGELFF.

This clonotype was seen more than once but under ten times. J is TRBJ2-2 and V is TRBV24-1, with D possibly TRBD1 on 7 matching bases. Per the germline V gene, CDR1 is KGHDR and CDR2 is SFDVKD. Trimming removed 9 bases at V and 2 bases at J, with 12 bases between. CDR3 length: 14 amino acids. This CDR3 is CATAQGGNTGELFF. In nucleotides, the CDR3 is TGTGCCACCGCTCAGGGGGGCAACACCGGGGAGCTGTTTTTT.

This clonotype was recorded many times. The genes are TRBV7-3 and TRBJ2-5, with D unclear. The ends were cut back, 0 bases at V and 5 bases at J, with 10 bases in the middle. This CDR3 has 14 amino acids. Germline V gene data show CDR1 as SGHTA and CDR2 as FQGTGA. The CDR3 loop reads CASSLTPSPETQYF. CDR3 DNA sequence: TGTGCCAGCAGCTTAACTCCCTCGCCGGAGACCCAGTACTTC.